This T cell receptor (beta chain) comes out of a study of CD8 T cells in Susac syndrome (dated by TCRdb to the late 2010s). In terms of the full investigation: Of the Susac syndrome patients who were sequenced, six had clinically active disease and roughly eight were in clinical remission. At blood withdrawal, Susac syndrome patients were either therapy-naive, taking corticosteroids (in some cases with IVIg as well), or taking IVIg alone. Whether CD8+ T cell activation and differentiation in Susac syndrome was antigen driven was tested using repertoire sequencing. CD8+ T cell repertoire clonality was compared between some 12 healthy donors, about 14 Susac syndrome patients and approximately 15 multiple sclerosis patients.

The germline V gene (reference sequence) supplies CDR1 LNHDA and CDR2 SQIVND. V and J lose 5 bases and 4 bases, and a span of 14 bases separates them. CDR3 length: 14 amino acids, cysteine to phenylalanine. Only the CDR3 part of the read is kept: 42 bases, read in frame from the first base. Peripheral blood CD8+ and CD4+ T cells from healthy donors, Susac syndrome patients and multiple sclerosis patients were profiled by high-throughput TCR beta sequencing. Recently defined diagnostic criteria for definite or probable disease were met by the Susac syndrome patients. Bulk CD8+ and CD4+ T cells were purified magnetically by negative isolation, whereas CD8+ TEMRA cells were enriched by FACS. Blood was drawn into EDTA tubes, processed within 24 hours, and PBMCs were isolated by density gradient centrifugation. PBMCs intended for TCR sequencing were cryopreserved in liquid nitrogen and thawed later in a water bath at 37 degrees C. A purity of at least 90% was achieved for sorted or isolated CD4+, CD8+ and CD8+ TEMRA cells.

In the case of this clonotype: The specificity of this receptor is unknown. There are no base qualities to consult, and no much larger clone falls within one base.

RNA was extracted with the RNeasy kit and about 0.5 to 1 ug was reverse transcribed using random hexamers. The immunoSEQ multiplex PCR assay, covering 54 Vbeta and 13 Jbeta segments, was used to amplify TCR beta CDR3 regions. To correct PCR amplification bias, a synthetic template baseline was used for both primer optimization and computational correction. The study's processing was this. Reads were annotated to V, D and J genes according to IMGT and were analyzed with immunoSEQ Analyzer, with only productive sequences retained. Clonality was computed as one minus Shannon entropy normalized by log2 of the number of productive unique sequences. For each patient and control, public and private clones were evaluated among the 100 most prevalent clones. Clones were defined as Susac-specific when absent from the healthy and MS cohorts, from about 1,100 published viral clones and from other ImmuneACCESS disease sequences. The raw public reads went through TCRdb reprocessing: fastp at Q25, MiXCR clone calling, in-frame beta chains kept. When rows share a CDR3 protein, they turn into one entry using the most common DNA and genes. TCRdb's processing, not the authors' own work, is the source of the V and J calls. This sample lists about 120,000 distinct CDR3 sequences; roughly 94% were detected once. About 0.29% of the sample comes from the top ten.

Findings and caveats that apply to the study as a whole: The number of individuals in the TCR sequencing and HLA analysis was acknowledged as relatively small. Clonal expansion was observed in Susac syndrome CD8+ repertoires, with the highest expansion in CD8+ TEMRA cells and greater expansion in clinically active than in remitting patients. Looking at Susac-specific public clones, the researchers identified some 15 in the total CD8+ repertoire and a few in the CD8+ TEMRA repertoire.

Material: CD8+ T cells from PBMCs. This receptor was taken from a human donor with Susac syndrome. The receptor chain draws on TRBV19 and TRBJ2-5, with the D gene tentatively TRBD1 or TRBD2, based on 5 matching bases in each. The CDR3 amino acid sequence is: CASSFTGTPETQYF. The DNA is TGTGCCAGTAGTTTTACCGGGACGCCAGAGACCCAGTACTTC. Outside the CDR3, residues come from the reference TRBV19 and TRBJ2-5 proteins, so the full variable domain is: DGGITQSPKYLFRKEGQNVTLSCEQNLNHDAMYWYRQDPGQGLRLIYYSQIVNDFQKGDIAEGYSVSREKKESFPLTVTSAQKNPTAFYLCASSFTGTPETQYFGPGTRLLVL.